The next 27 T cell receptor beta chains were all read from a single sample in a study of cytomegalovirus exposure and HLA in healthy donors. PCR amplification relied on 60 Vbeta primers (plus 13 Jbeta primers). The assay was immunoSEQ multiplex PCR, and TCRdb's table has in-frame clones only and misses some. This repertoire shows roughly 200,000 clones, roughly 91% found once; its top ten account for roughly 1%. Material for sequencing was PBMCs. These receptors were obtained from a young woman in good health and CMV-seronegative.

V gene TRBV14 combines with J gene TRBJ2-7; 9 bases match TRBD1. Germline loops: CDR1 SGHDN, CDR2 FVKESK. V was clipped by 4 bases and J by 3 bases; unmatched bases: 16. This CDR3 is built from 18 residues. The CDR3 here is CASSRRGGQGREVYEQYF. Written as DNA, the CDR3 is TGTGCCAGCAGCCGGCGGGGCGGACAGGGGAGAGAAGTCTACGAGCAGTACTTC.

This clone was detected a few times. The V gene is TRBV14, the J gene TRBJ1-2, with D perhaps matching TRBD1 (5 bases). Germline CDR1 is SGHDN and CDR2 is FVKESK. V was pared by 4 bases and J by 3 bases, with 18 bases between. CDR3 length equals 16 residues. This CDR3 is CASSPMAGGKYYGYTF. DNA for the CDR3: TGTGCCAGCAGCCCTATGGCGGGGGGGAAGTACTATGGCTACACCTTC.

The genes are TRBV18 and TRBJ2-1; possibly TRBD1 for D (6 bases). CDR3 length: 13 amino acids. The V end lost 7 bases, the J end lost 8 bases, and 15 bases lay between the germline ends. In germline, CDR1 is KGHSH, CDR2 LQKENI. CDR3 DNA sequence: TGTGCCAGCTGTCTAACAGGGATTGATGAGCAGTTCTTC. Residues: CASCLTGIDEQFF.

V gene TRBV27 combines with J gene TRBJ1-1; TRBD1 might be the D (5 bases). There are 13 residues in the CDR3. The V gene lost 6 bases and the J gene lost 1 base, with 9 bases spanning the gap. Germline assignment: CDR1 MNHEY and CDR2 SMNVEV (reference sequence). CDR3 in DNA: TGTGCCAGCAGCTCGGACACGAACACTGAAGCTTTCTTT. This gives the protein CASSSDTNTEAFF.

The chain couples TRBV5-1 to TRBJ1-4; D ambiguous. Trimming pared 0 bases from V and 0 bases from J, leaving 9 bases between. The CDR3 covers 16 residues. From germline, CDR1 is SGHRS and CDR2 YFSETQ. The CDR3 DNA is TGCGCCAGCAGCTTGGGGGCTTACGCAACTAATGAAAAACTGTTTTTT. It yields the protein CASSLGAYATNEKLFF.

In this sample, this clone turned up a few times. The chain recombines TRBV2 with TRBJ1-6; 9 nucleotides agree with TRBD1. The CDR3 spans 13 residues. Trimming cost V 7 bases and J 8 bases; bases outside gene matches: 3. Germline-derived CDR1 and CDR2 are SNHLY and FYNNEI. CDR3 bases: TGTGCCAGCAACCGGGACAGGGATTCACCCCTCCACTTT. Its translation: CASNRDRDSPLHF.

This chain links TRBV7-6 with TRBJ2-5, with 11 bases matching TRBD2. This CDR3 comprises 15 residues. Germline CDR1 SGHVS, CDR2 FNYEAQ. V shed 5 bases, J shed 5 bases, and the junction held 7 bases outside the gene matches. This CDR3 is CASSLLAGELETQYF. CDR3 bases: TGTGCCAGCAGCCTACTAGCGGGAGAACTCGAGACCCAGTACTTC.

CDR3 protein: CASSETGGPEKLFF. CDR3 DNA sequence: TGTGCCAGCAGCGAGACAGGGGGTCCGGAAAAACTGTTTTTT. The chain is built from TRBV13 and TRBJ1-4; 9 bases are shared with TRBD1. CDR3 length: 14 amino acids. Trimming took 5 bases from V and 8 from J; bases not matched to a gene: 6. Germline V CDR1 and CDR2: PRHDT, FYEKMQ (reference sequence).

Concerning this clone itself: Different DNA sequences within this sample yield the same CDR3. The V call is TRBV2, the J call TRBJ2-3; 9 nucleotides agree with TRBD2. With 8 bases clipped from V and 2 bases from J, the junction kept 5 bases outside the gene matches. Germline V gives CDR1 SNHLY, CDR2 FYNNEI. The CDR3 is 14 residues long. CDR3 region: CASGLAGNTDTQYF. The CDR3 nucleotides read TGTGCCAGCGGGCTAGCGGGGAACACAGATACGCAGTATTTT.

The genes are TRBV6-5 and TRBJ2-1, with 7 bases that match TRBD1. Germline V gene sequence: CDR1 MNHEY, CDR2 SVGAGI. The CDR3 sequence is 14 residues long. The J segment lost 7 bases and the V segment lost 4 bases, leaving 7 bases of the junction unmatched. The CDR3 region has the DNA TGTGCCAGCAGTTCCGGGACAGCCCTTAATGAGCAGTTCTTC. Translating gives CASSSGTALNEQFF.

The chain employs TRBV27 and TRBJ2-1; 7 nucleotides align to TRBD2. The CDR3 totals 13 residues. The V gene's germline CDR1 is MNHEY and CDR2 SMNVEV (reference sequence). V dropped 10 bases and J dropped 7; count of bases not matched to a gene: 10. CDR3 sequence (DNA): TGTGCCACCGGGCGGGGGAGGGTTAATGAGCAGTTCTTC. It encodes CATGRGRVNEQFF.

This clone occurred a few times. The chain employs TRBV2 and TRBJ2-1; 14 bases agree with TRBD2. The germline CDR1 and CDR2 sequences are SNHLY and FYNNEI. Trimming took 6 bases from V and 6 from J; bases not matched to a gene: 4. The CDR3 consists of 15 residues. The CDR3 region is CASRSGTSGSNEQFF. CDR3 DNA sequence: TGTGCCAGCAGGTCCGGGACTAGCGGGAGCAATGAGCAGTTCTTC.

This chain connects TRBV6-5 to TRBJ1-6, with 7 bases matching TRBD1. J lost 10 bases, V lost 2 bases, and 5 bases had no gene match. Germline V gene sequence: CDR1 MNHEY, CDR2 SVGAGI. This CDR3 has 14 amino acids. This chain's CDR3 is CASSYDRAQSPLHF. DNA of the CDR3: TGTGCCAGCAGTTACGACAGGGCGCAATCACCCCTCCACTTT.

J is TRBJ1-1 and V is TRBV2; the D gene is possibly TRBD1 (5 bases). The germline V gene encodes CDR1 SNHLY and CDR2 FYNNEI. Trimming took off 5 bases at V and 3 bases at J, with 10 bases between the two ends. CDR3 length equals 13 residues. CDR3 in amino acids: CASSITGDTEAFF. DNA for the CDR3: TGTGCCAGCAGTATAACAGGAGACACTGAAGCTTTCTTT.

The rearrangement uses TRBV30 and TRBJ1-3, with 7 bases that match TRBD1. Germline lookup yields CDR1 GTSNPN and CDR2 SVGIG (reference sequence). The CDR3 extends over 15 amino acids. J was trimmed by 3 bases and V by 3 bases; bases with no gene match: 8. The CDR3 sequence is CAWRFRGRGGNTIYF. CDR3 DNA: TGTGCCTGGAGGTTCAGGGGGAGAGGTGGAAACACCATATATTTT.

This clone was seen once. The chain employs TRBV6-5 and TRBJ2-6, with a weak D call TRBD1 (6 bases). Germline CDR1 is MNHEY and CDR2 is SVGAGI. The germline V and J ends were trimmed by 6 bases and 2 bases, with 11 bases remaining between them. The CDR3 extends over 15 amino acids. CDR3 DNA sequence: TGTGCCAGCAGGCCACAGGGTGCTGGGGCCAACGTCCTGACTTTC. It yields the protein CASRPQGAGANVLTF.

The gene calls are TRBV4-1 and TRBJ1-4, with D possibly matching TRBD1 (5 bases). The CDR3 is made up of 16 amino acids. CDR1 and CDR2 from the germline V gene are MGHRA and YSYEKL. The ends were cut back, 0 bases at V and 6 bases at J, with 14 bases in the middle. The CDR3 nucleotides read TGCGCCAGCAGCCAAGATATCGGAGGAGGGGATGAAAAACTGTTTTTT. This encodes CASSQDIGGGDEKLFF.

J is TRBJ1-5 and V is TRBV19, with 8 bases fitting TRBD1. Germline assignment: CDR1 LNHDA and CDR2 SQIVND (reference sequence). The CDR3 extends over 13 amino acids. V lost 7 bases, J lost 6 bases, and 5 bases stayed unmatched. The CDR3 here is CASKDRDTQPQHF. The DNA of the CDR3 is TGTGCCAGTAAGGACAGGGATACTCAGCCCCAGCATTTT.

The genes are TRBV11-2 and TRBJ1-2; D is perhaps TRBD1 (5 bases). CDR3 length: 13 residues. Trimming shortened V by 1 base and J by 7 bases, and 10 bases separated the two germline ends. Germline V lookup: CDR1 SGHAT, CDR2 FQNNGV. CDR3: CASSLVTGRGYTF. The CDR3 region has the DNA TGTGCCAGCAGCTTAGTTACAGGTCGTGGCTACACCTTC.

V gene TRBV14 combines with J gene TRBJ2-4; 7 bases are shared with TRBD2. The CDR3 totals 14 residues. Germline CDR1 is SGHDN and CDR2 is FVKESK. Trimming took 4 bases from V and 1 from J; bases not matched to a gene: 1. This CDR3 reads CASSRAGAKNIQYF. The CDR3 DNA reads as TGTGCCAGCAGCCGAGCGGGGGCCAAAAACATTCAGTACTTC.

V gene TRBV2 combines with J gene TRBJ1-5; 7 nucleotides align to TRBD1. J gave up 0 bases and V 6 bases, and 5 bases lay outside the gene matches. The CDR3 length is 15 residues. Germline V gene data show CDR1 as SNHLY and CDR2 as FYNNEI. CDR3 amino acids: CASRGQTYSNQPQHF. The CDR3 coding sequence is TGTGCCAGCAGGGGACAGACCTATAGCAATCAGCCCCAGCATTTT.

V is TRBV27 and J is TRBJ1-4; D perhaps matches TRBD1 (5 bases). V was clipped by 5 bases and J by 7 bases, with 14 bases between them. The CDR3 is 14 residues long. Germline V gene lookup returns CDR1 MNHEY and CDR2 SMNVEV (reference sequence). The CDR3 bases are TGTGCCAGCAGTCTCCGGGGGGTGTCTGAAAAACTGTTTTTT. Translated: CASSLRGVSEKLFF.

This sequence joins TRBV5-5 and TRBJ2-3, with 11 bases that match TRBD2. V was pared by 10 bases and J by 2 bases, with 15 bases of the junction left unmatched. The CDR3 spans 17 residues. Per the germline V gene, CDR1 is SGHKS and CDR2 is YYEKEE (reference sequence). The CDR3 spells CALLLWGLAENTDTQYF. The CDR3 region has the DNA TGTGCCCTACTATTGTGGGGACTAGCGGAGAACACAGATACGCAGTATTTT.

The chain has TRBV29-1 and TRBJ1-6, with 9 nucleotides matching TRBD1. In germline, CDR1 is SQVTM, CDR2 ANQGSEA. With 7 bases clipped from V and 8 bases from J, the junction kept 6 bases outside the gene matches. The CDR3 length is 13 residues. The CDR3 bases are TGCAGCGATTCGACAGGGGGTTATTCACCCCTCCACTTT. Protein sequence: CSDSTGGYSPLHF.

The rearrangement joins TRBV7-9 to TRBJ1-5; D remains ambiguous. The CDR3 runs to 12 residues. The V end lost 5 bases, the J end lost 4 bases, and 6 bases lay between the germline ends. CDR1 and CDR2 (germline): SEHNR, FQNEAQ (reference sequence). The CDR3 reads CASSPENQPQHF. The CDR3 DNA follows: TGTGCCAGCAGCCCAGAAAATCAGCCCCAGCATTTT.

The count of this clone is one. The chain joins TRBV11-2 to TRBJ2-5, with 7 bases that match TRBD1. With 5 bases clipped from V and 2 bases from J, the junction kept 8 bases outside the gene matches. Germline V lookup: CDR1 SGHAT, CDR2 FQNNGV. The length of the CDR3 is 15 residues. CDR3 sequence reads: CASSPGGRGQETQYF. The CDR3 region has the DNA TGTGCCAGCAGCCCAGGGGGTAGGGGGCAAGAGACCCAGTACTTC.

The rearrangement links TRBV27 to TRBJ1-1; 8 positions agree with TRBD1. CDR1 MNHEY and CDR2 SMNVEV come from the germline V gene (reference sequence). This CDR3 comprises 15 residues. The junction had 9 bases not matched to a gene; V was cut back by 8 bases and J by 1 base. The DNA of the CDR3 is TGTGCCAGCGACCGAACAGGGGGGGGGAACACTGAAGCTTTCTTT. It yields the protein CASDRTGGGNTEAFF.